A single sample gave rise to the 27 T cell receptor beta chains below, sequenced in a study of blood T cell repertoires in COVID-19. Profiling relied on immunoSEQ multiplex PCR, and the TCRdb table lists in-frame clones only, not all of them. The sample has about 49,000 clones; 87% are singletons. The sample was peripheral blood. Receptors were obtained from an elderly woman with COVID-19, enrolled during active disease.

The gene calls are TRBV20-1 and TRBJ1-4; TRBD1 might be the D (5 bases). V lost 3 bases and J lost 7, with 6 bases in between. CDR1 DFQATT and CDR2 SNEGSKA come from the germline V gene (reference sequence). This CDR3 has 11 residues. As DNA, the CDR3 is TGCAGTGCTAGGACAGTTGAAAAACTGTTTTTT. As protein: CSARTVEKLFF.

The chain is built from TRBV19 and TRBJ1-1, with 7 nucleotides matching TRBD1. V lost 5 bases to trimming and J lost 3 bases; unmatched junction nucleotides: 9. This CDR3 is built from 15 residues. CDR1 is LNHDA, CDR2 SQIVND, per germline (reference sequence). The CDR3 loop reads CASSPRDSRYTEAFF. The DNA of the CDR3 is TGTGCCAGTAGTCCCCGGGACAGCCGTTACACTGAAGCTTTCTTT. The full variable domain, completed using reference TRBV19 and TRBJ1-1, is DGGITQSPKYLFRKEGQNVTLSCEQNLNHDAMYWYRQDPGQGLRLIYYSQIVNDFQKGDIAEGYSVSREKKESFPLTVTSAQKNPTAFYLCASSPRDSRYTEAFFGQGTRLTVV.

The chain joins TRBV28 to TRBJ1-6, with D possibly matching TRBD1 (6 bases). Germline CDR1 is MDHEN and CDR2 is SYDVKM. The CDR3 is 16 amino acids. V lost 6 bases to trimming and J lost 8 bases, with 20 bases between them. The CDR3 reads CASSPPQGSIDSPLHF. For the CDR3, the DNA is TGTGCCAGCAGCCCCCCGCAGGGGAGCATAGATTCACCCCTCCACTTT. The whole variable domain, remainder taken from reference TRBV28 and TRBJ1-6, is DVKVTQSSRYLVKRTGEKVFLECVQDMDHENMFWYRQDPGLGLRLIYFSYDVKMKEKGDIPEGYSVSREKKERFSLILESASTNQTSMYLCASSPPQGSIDSPLHFGNGTRLTVT.

This clone was counted a few times. The gene calls are TRBV28 and TRBJ1-2; TRBD1 is a possible D gene (5 bases). The CDR3 extends over 15 amino acids. Germline CDR1 and CDR2: MDHEN and SYDVKM. With 4 bases removed from V and 8 bases from J, the gap between germline ends came to 20 bases. The CDR3 nucleotides read TGTGCCAGCAGTTCACGAACAGGTTTGATAGTGGGCTACACCTTC. Translated, it gives CASSSRTGLIVGYTF.

This chain's CDR3 is CASSIKSAGRNNGYTF. Written as DNA, the CDR3 is TGTGCCAGTAGTATTAAGAGCGCAGGGCGGAATAATGGCTACACCTTC. V and J are TRBV19 and TRBJ1-2, with a tentative D call TRBD1 (5 bases). Germline lookup yields CDR1 LNHDA and CDR2 SQIVND (reference sequence). Trimming left V 3 bases short and J 6 bases short, with 20 bases between. The CDR3 consists of 16 residues.

V usage is TRBV10-1 and J usage is TRBJ1-2; D not resolved. CDR1 WNHNN and CDR2 SYGVQD come from the germline V gene (reference sequence). V was cut by 0 bases and J by 4 bases, with 9 bases left in between. The CDR3 is 14 residues long. CDR3 region: CASSESIGSYGYTF. Here the CDR3 DNA reads TGCGCCAGCAGTGAGTCGATTGGCAGCTATGGCTACACCTTC.

This clone was recorded once. This rearrangement joins TRBV6-5 to TRBJ2-7, with 10 nucleotides matching TRBD2. Per germline, CDR1 MNHEY and CDR2 SVGAGI. This CDR3 is 15 amino acids long. The V and J ends lost 2 bases and 4 bases, in that order; junction bases with no gene match: 5. The CDR3 reads CASSYMGLAIYEQYF. The CDR3 DNA follows: TGTGCCAGCAGTTACATGGGACTAGCGATATACGAGCAGTACTTC.

This clone was detected only once. This chain uses TRBV2 with TRBJ2-1; 10 nucleotides agree with TRBD2. CDR1 SNHLY and CDR2 FYNNEI come from the germline V gene. This CDR3 has 18 residues. After removal of 4 bases from V and 7 bases from J, the junction contained 16 bases not matched to a gene. The CDR3 DNA sequence: TGTGCCAGCAGTGGAATAGCGGGAGGCGCCAGAATCTTGAATGAGCAGTTCTTC. Protein sequence: CASSGIAGGARILNEQFF. Supplemented by reference TRBV2 and TRBJ2-1, the full variable domain reads EPEVTQTPSHQVTQMGQEVILRCVPISNHLYFYWYRQILGQKVEFLVSFYNNEISEKSEIFDDQFSVERPDGSNFTLKIRSTKLEDSAMYFCASSGIAGGARILNEQFFGPGTRLTVL.

This chain connects TRBV5-4 to TRBJ2-3; D is undetermined. Germline V gene lookup returns CDR1 SGHNT and CDR2 YYREEE (reference sequence). The CDR3 totals 12 residues. V shed 2 bases and J shed 6 bases, with 7 bases lying between them. CDR3 loop: CASSLSRDTQYF. The CDR3 region has the DNA TGTGCCAGCAGCTTATCTAGGGATACGCAGTATTTT.

The chain has TRBV5-1 and TRBJ2-5; the match to TRBD1 covers 11 bases. The CDR3 consists of 21 residues. Germline V gives CDR1 SGHRS, CDR2 YFSETQ. V gave up 4 bases and J gave up 2 bases; unmatched junction bases: 22. In DNA, the CDR3 is TGCGCCAGCAGCACCAACGACCCCCGGGACAGGGGGGATCGGAATCAAGAGACCCAGTACTTC. As protein: CASSTNDPRDRGDRNQETQYF.

The chain joins TRBV5-4 to TRBJ1-4; tentative D call: TRBD1 (6 bases). In germline, CDR1 is SGHNT, CDR2 YYREEE (reference sequence). This CDR3 is 15 amino acids long. V lost 4 bases and J 5 bases, leaving 15 bases between the germline ends. In DNA form, the CDR3 reads TGTGCCAGCAGCCGGCGAGGGGGTCAGAATGAAAAACTGTTTTTT. Amino acids: CASSRRGGQNEKLFF.

The CDR3 here is CAISDPGTVSYEQYF. CDR3 sequence (DNA): TGTGCCATCAGTGACCCAGGGACTGTCTCCTACGAGCAGTACTTC. This chain uses TRBV10-3 with TRBJ2-7; D is possibly TRBD2 (6 bases). Germline CDR1 and CDR2: ENHRY and SYGVKD. V lost 3 bases and J 0 bases, leaving 12 bases between the germline ends. The CDR3 runs to 15 residues.

V and J are TRBV6-5 and TRBJ2-5; D uncertain. CDR3 length: 13 residues. V lost 8 bases and J 2 bases, leaving 12 bases between the germline ends. Germline lookup yields CDR1 MNHEY and CDR2 SVGAGI. The CDR3 region is CASGPWWQETQYF. CDR3 coding DNA: TGTGCCAGCGGGCCCTGGTGGCAAGAGACCCAGTACTTC.

J is TRBJ2-7 and V is TRBV5-4, with D perhaps matching TRBD1 (6 bases). Trimming cost V 0 bases and J 5 bases, with 12 bases left between them. Germline V lookup: CDR1 SGHNT, CDR2 YYREEE (reference sequence). This CDR3 is 14 amino acids long. Here the CDR3 reads CASSLGGHRDEQYF. CDR3 nucleotide sequence: TGTGCCAGCAGCTTGGGGGGCCACAGGGACGAGCAGTACTTC.

This clone was observed once. The V and J genes are TRBV18 and TRBJ2-1; 11 positions match TRBD1. This CDR3 comprises 14 residues. Germline V gene sequence: CDR1 KGHSH, CDR2 LQKENI. V lost 2 bases and J lost 7; bases outside the gene matches: 1. The CDR3 nucleotides read TGTGCCAGCTCACCATGGGACAGGGGGAATGAGCAGTTCTTC. It encodes CASSPWDRGNEQFF. The complete variable domain, with remaining parts taken from reference TRBV18 and TRBJ2-1, reads NAGVMQNPRHLVRRRGQEARLRCSPMKGHSHVYWYRQLPEEGLKFMVYLQKENIIDESGMPKERFSAEFPKEGPSILRIQQVVRGDSAAYFCASSPWDRGNEQFFGPGTRLTVL.

V usage is TRBV14 and J usage is TRBJ2-6; 11 bases match TRBD1. The V gene's germline CDR1 is SGHDN and CDR2 FVKESK. The CDR3 spans 18 residues. V shed 1 base and J 1 base; nucleotides not matched to a gene: 3. For the CDR3, the DNA is TGTGCCAGCAGCCAAGCCGGGACAGGGGGATCTGGGGCCAACGTCCTGACTTTC. It translates to CASSQAGTGGSGANVLTF.

This clone was detected a few times. The chain couples TRBV6-5 to TRBJ1-6; D may be TRBD1 (5 bases). V lost 6 bases to trimming and J lost 8 bases, with 14 bases between them. CDR3 size: 14 residues. CDR1 is MNHEY, CDR2 SVGAGI, per germline. The CDR3 bases are TGTGCCAGCAGGGATGGACAAGGGTATTCACCCCTCCACTTT. Translation: CASRDGQGYSPLHF.

The rearrangement links TRBV6-6 to TRBJ1-3; D remains unclear. Germline lookup yields CDR1 MNHNY and CDR2 SVGAGI (reference sequence). This CDR3 is 14 amino acids long. Trimming removed 10 bases from V and 0 bases from J, with 13 bases in between. The CDR3 DNA reads TGTGCCACCTATCCACCTTCCTCTGGAAACACCATATATTTT. Amino acid sequence: CATYPPSSGNTIYF.

The V and J genes are TRBV6-4 and TRBJ2-1; 11 bases align to TRBD2. CDR3 size: 15 residues. Looked up from germline, CDR1 is MRHNA and CDR2 is SNTAGT. Trimming removed 8 bases from V and 7 bases from J; junction bases left unmatched: 10. This CDR3 is CASAGASGRINEQFF. The CDR3 DNA reads TGTGCCAGCGCGGGGGCTAGCGGGAGGATAAATGAGCAGTTCTTC.

This clone was counted once. This chain joins TRBV6-5 and TRBJ2-1, with D possibly TRBD2 on 5 matching bases. This CDR3 comprises 14 residues. CDR1 and CDR2 from the germline V gene are MNHEY and SVGAGI. V was clipped by 9 bases and J by 0 bases, with 12 bases between them. The CDR3 coding sequence is TGTGCCAGTACCCGACTACACTCCTACAATGAGCAGTTCTTC. It encodes CASTRLHSYNEQFF.

The J gene is TRBJ1-1, the V gene TRBV5-4, with D possibly TRBD1 on 5 matching bases. The length of the CDR3 is 15 residues. Germline-derived CDR1 and CDR2 are SGHNT and YYREEE (reference sequence). Trimming left V 4 bases short and J 5 bases short, with 18 bases between. This CDR3 reads CASSGRRGGRTEAFF. Here the CDR3 DNA reads TGTGCCAGCAGCGGGAGGAGGGGAGGGCGGACTGAAGCTTTCTTT.

The CDR3 bases are TGTGCCAGCAGAGACTCAGGGGGAACAAACTATGGCTACACCTTC. It yields the protein CASRDSGGTNYGYTF. The genes are TRBV6-5 and TRBJ1-2; 7 nucleotides align to TRBD1. The CDR3 runs to 15 residues. Germline CDR1 is MNHEY and CDR2 is SVGAGI. The V segment lost 6 bases and the J segment 2 bases; nucleotides outside the gene matches: 9.

This chain uses TRBV28 with TRBJ1-4; 8 nucleotides agree with TRBD1. Germline assignment: CDR1 MDHEN and CDR2 SYDVKM. V was clipped by 1 base and J by 5 bases; unmatched bases: 6. This CDR3 has 16 amino acids. The CDR3 DNA is TGTGCCAGCAGTTTATTTGGGACAGGTGACAATGAAAAACTGTTTTTT. Translated, it gives CASSLFGTGDNEKLFF.

The J gene is TRBJ2-5, the V gene TRBV12-3 or TRBV12-4; D is ambiguous. This CDR3 is built from 13 residues. The V and J ends lost 0 bases and 5 bases respectively, with 7 bases between them. The CDR3 here is CASSLASRETQYF. In DNA form, the CDR3 reads TGTGCCAGCAGTTTAGCTTCGCGGGAGACCCAGTACTTC.

This chain uses TRBV3-1 (or the pseudogene TRBV3-2) with TRBJ2-7; 10 positions match TRBD2. The CDR3 runs to 18 residues. The junction had 13 bases not matched to a gene; V was cut back by 0 bases and J by 5 bases. Per the germline V gene, CDR1 is LGHDT and CDR2 is YNNKEL (reference sequence). The CDR3 spells CASSQDFGAGGRAHEQYF. The CDR3 DNA reads TGTGCCAGCAGCCAAGATTTTGGAGCGGGGGGGCGGGCCCACGAGCAGTACTTC.

The chain uses TRBV5-5 and TRBJ2-7; TRBD1 is a possible D gene (5 bases). V was pared by 1 base and J by 5 bases, with 7 bases between. Germline loops: CDR1 SGHKS, CDR2 YYEKEE (reference sequence). CDR3 size: 12 residues. CDR3 loop: CASSLTGNEQYF. Written as DNA, the CDR3 is TGTGCCAGCAGCTTGACAGGAAACGAGCAGTACTTC.

The chain couples TRBV28 to TRBJ2-1, with 8 bases identical to TRBD2. The CDR3 spans 13 residues. The junction had 7 bases not matched to a gene; V was cut back by 6 bases and J by 9 bases. The germline V gene has CDR1 MDHEN and CDR2 SYDVKM. The DNA of the CDR3 is TGTGCCAGCAGCAAGTATGCGGGAGGTGAGCAGTTCTTC. Amino acids: CASSKYAGGEQFF.